The 7 T cell receptor beta chains below come from one sample, sequenced in a study of spatial heterogeneity in lung cancer. The time point was: sample taken at primary tumor resection. MiXCR, applied by TCRdb to the 5' RACE reads, yields one record per CDR3 protein. Seen here are about 40,000 distinct CDR3 sequences, roughly 5.4% observed once, and the top ten hold less than 30%. The sequencing here drew on PBMCs, taken at surgery. All receptors derive from a female donor with early-stage non-small cell lung cancer.

The rearrangement joins TRBV5-6 to TRBJ2-7, with D possibly being TRBD1 (6 bases). In germline, CDR1 is SGHDT, CDR2 YYEEEE. CDR3 length: 15 residues. Between the trimmed V and J ends, which lost 3 bases and 7 bases, there was a span of 20 bases. The CDR3 region has the DNA TGTGCCAGCAGCTCCCGGGACACCCTTCGGAGAGAGCAGTACTTC. The encoded protein is CASSSRDTLRREQYF.

This clonotype was seen at least ten times. The chain has TRBV7-6 and TRBJ2-1; D not certain. V shed 2 bases and J shed 6 bases, with 8 bases lying between them. CDR1 SGHVS and CDR2 FNYEAQ come from the germline V gene. The CDR3 covers 13 residues. The CDR3 DNA sequence: TGTGCCAGCAGCTTACTTAACGGCAATGAGCAGTTCTTC. Its protein is CASSLLNGNEQFF.

The V and J genes are TRBV4-1 and TRBJ2-3, with 8 bases that match TRBD2. The CDR3 runs to 16 residues. The ends lost 3 bases at V and 4 bases at J; junction bases unmatched: 9. Germline V gives CDR1 MGHRA, CDR2 YSYEKL. The CDR3 coding sequence is TGCGCCAGCAGCCAGAGGGGACTAGTAGCTCCAGATACGCAGTATTTT. It translates to CASSQRGLVAPDTQYF.

The sample holds many counts of this clonotype. This sequence joins TRBV20-1 and TRBJ2-3, with 7 nucleotides matching TRBD2. V gave up 1 base and J gave up 4 bases; unmatched junction bases: 11. The CDR3 sequence is 16 residues long. In germline, CDR1 is DFQATT, CDR2 SNEGSKA (reference sequence). CDR3 sequence (DNA): TGCAGTGCTAGAGGGTCGTCGGCGGGGAGGGCAGATACGCAGTATTTT. Encoded protein: CSARGSSAGRADTQYF.

In this sample, this clonotype turned up many times. The chain combines TRBV9 with TRBJ1-5; unclear D gene. V was clipped by 10 bases and J by 6 bases, with 2 bases between them. Germline V gene sequence: CDR1 SGDLS, CDR2 YYNGEE. The CDR3 runs to 8 residues. The CDR3 coding sequence is TGTGCCCTTCAGCCCCAGCATTTT. This encodes CALQPQHF.

In this sample, this clonotype turned up a few times. The chain is built from TRBV3-1 and TRBJ1-1; 11 bases line up with TRBD1. The germline V gene has CDR1 LGHDT and CDR2 YNNKEL (reference sequence). The junction had 16 bases not matched to a gene; V was cut back by 0 bases and J by 4 bases. CDR3 size: 20 residues. CDR3 bases: TGTGCCAGCAGCCAAGATGAGATCGGGACAGGGGGTTTTGGTTTCACTGAAGCTTTCTTT. It specifies CASSQDEIGTGGFGFTEAFF.

This clonotype showed up just a few times. The chain recombines TRBV19 with TRBJ1-4, with TRBD1 as a possible D gene (6 bases). CDR3 size: 15 residues. The germline V gene encodes CDR1 LNHDA and CDR2 SQIVND (reference sequence). Trimming removed 5 bases at V and 5 bases at J, with 15 bases between. For the CDR3, the DNA is TGTGCCAGTAGTCCCTTCAGGGGACCGAATGAAAAACTGTTTTTT. Translation gives CASSPFRGPNEKLFF.